A selection of T cell receptor beta chains follows, all from one sample in a study of blood T cell repertoires in COVID-19. Sequenced by immunoSEQ multiplex PCR; TCRdb stores in-frame clones only, minus some. Among roughly 220,000 clones listed, approximately 78% were seen once. The sequenced material came from peripheral blood. The source of these receptors is a woman over 75 with COVID-19, enrolled during active disease. The CDR3 runs from the conserved cysteine through the conserved F or W. The D gene is left open where the match is weak. Rows may omit the clone size; those that give it use once, few, many or a size class.

size | J | V | D | DNA | CDR3
- | TRBJ1-4 | TRBV15 | - | TGTGCCACCAGCAGAGGAGCAGGGTCTGGTGAAAAACTGTTTTTT | CATSRGAGSGEKLFF
- | TRBJ2-7 | TRBV7-3 | - | TGTGCCAGCAGCTTAGAGGGAGACCTAACCTACGAGCAGTACTTC | CASSLEGDLTYEQYF
- | TRBJ2-7 | TRBV6-6 | - | TGTGCCAGCAGTTACTCTATAGCCGCCACCTACGAGCAGTACTTC | CASSYSIAATYEQYF
- | TRBJ1-2 | TRBV10-3 | - | TGTGCCATCAGTGCGGGGTTGGGGGGCTACACCTTC | CAISAGLGGYTF
- | TRBJ2-3 | TRBV6-5 | TRBD2 | TGTGCCAGCAGTTACGCCGGGGAGGGGACAGATACGCAGTATTTT | CASSYAGEGTDTQYF
- | TRBJ2-6 | TRBV5-4 | - | TGTGCCAGCAGCTCAGGGACACCTGGGGCCAACGTCCTGACTTTC | CASSSGTPGANVLTF
- | TRBJ2-1 | TRBV5-4 | TRBD1 | TGTGCCAGCAGCTTGGCCCTGGGCAGGGGGCAAAATGAGCAGTTCTTC | CASSLALGRGQNEQFF
once | TRBJ1-5 | TRBV6-6 | TRBD1 | TGTGCCAGCAGTCCGGGACAGGGTGGGAATAGCAATCAGCCCCAGCATTTT | CASSPGQGGNSNQPQHF
- | TRBJ1-3 | TRBV7-9 | TRBD1 | TGTGCCAGCAGCGCCGCCGGGACAGGGAGGAACACCATATATTTT | CASSAAGTGRNTIYF
- | TRBJ2-6 | TRBV9 | TRBD2 | TGTGCCAGCAGCCCAAGACTAGCGGGGCCCTCTGGGGCCAACGTCCTGACTTTC | CASSPRLAGPSGANVLTF
- | TRBJ2-3 | TRBV20-1 | - | TGCAGTGCTAGAGTAACAGATACGCAGTATTTT | CSARVTDTQYF
- | TRBJ2-2 | TRBV2 | - | TGTGCCAGCAGTGGGGGGCAGAACACCGGGGAGCTGTTTTTT | CASSGGQNTGELFF
few | TRBJ1-1 | TRBV7-6 | - | TGTGCCAGCAGCTTAGCTGCCAACATGAACACTGAAGCTTTCTTT | CASSLAANMNTEAFF
- | TRBJ2-1 | TRBV24-1 | TRBD2 | TGTGCCACCAGTGATTTGGGGACTAGCGGGAAAAATGAGCAGTTCTTC | CATSDLGTSGKNEQFF
- | TRBJ1-2 | TRBV30 | - | TGTGCCTGTCAGGGCGTCAACTATGGCTACACCTTC | CACQGVNYGYTF
few | TRBJ1-6 | TRBV4-2 | TRBD1 | TGTGCCAGCAGCCAAAGAACAGGGGTAGGTTCACCCCTCCACTTT | CASSQRTGVGSPLHF
- | TRBJ2-3 | TRBV27 | - | TGTGCCAGCAGTTTAAAAGTCTCCGGGACAGATACGCAGTATTTT | CASSLKVSGTDTQYF
- | TRBJ1-4 | TRBV10-3 | - | TGTGCCATCAGTGAGTCCCGGGGGGGCCCAACTAATGAAAAACTGTTTTTT | CAISESRGGPTNEKLFF
- | TRBJ2-2 | TRBV5-4 | - | TGTGCCAGCAGCCGCGTCCCCGGAGCGAACACCGGGGAGCTGTTTTTT | CASSRVPGANTGELFF
- | TRBJ1-2 | TRBV6-6 | - | TGTGCCAGCAGTTACTCGGTAACAGACTATGGCTACACCTTC | CASSYSVTDYGYTF
few | TRBJ1-2 | TRBV14 | TRBD1 | TGTGCCAGCAGCCGGGACAGAATCTATGGCTACACCTTC | CASSRDRIYGYTF
- | TRBJ2-1 | TRBV7-3 | TRBD2 | TGTGCCAGCAGCTTAACTTGGGGGGGTTGGAATGAGCAGTTCTTC | CASSLTWGGWNEQFF
- | TRBJ1-2 | TRBV30 | TRBD1 | TGTGCCTTCTCCGGGACAGGGAGCGACTATGGCTACACCTTC | CAFSGTGSDYGYTF
- | TRBJ2-1 | TRBV3-1/TRBV3-2 | TRBD2 | TGTGCCAGCAGCCAAGAAGGAAAGCGGGAGGGCCTGAACAATGAGCAGTTCTTC | CASSQEGKREGLNNEQFF
- | TRBJ2-2 | TRBV9 | TRBD2 | TGTGCCAGCAGCGTTACACGGAGCTGGAGCGGGAGCCTCGCCGGGGAGCTGTTTTTT | CASSVTRSWSGSLAGELFF
- | TRBJ1-4 | TRBV30 | - | TGTGCCTGGAGCCGGGGTGAGCCGAATGAAAAACTGTTTTTT | CAWSRGEPNEKLFF
few | TRBJ2-5 | TRBV7-6 | - | TGTGCCAGCAGCTTTAGTCTTGGGGCCCGTACAAAAGAGACCCAGTACTTC | CASSFSLGARTKETQYF
- | TRBJ1-4 | TRBV7-6 | - | TGTGCCAGCAGCCCTTCCATAGCAACTAATGAAAAACTGTTTTTT | CASSPSIATNEKLFF
- | TRBJ1-2 | TRBV19 | - | TGTGCCAGTAGTACCCTTAGACAGGACGACTATGGCTACACCTTC | CASSTLRQDDYGYTF
- | TRBJ1-2 | TRBV5-1 | - | TGCGCCAGCAGCCCCGCCCAGGGTAGCTATGGCTACACCTTC | CASSPAQGSYGYTF
few | TRBJ1-3 | TRBV7-8 | - | TGTGCCAGCAGGCCTACAGGGCCAGGAAACACCATATATTTT | CASRPTGPGNTIYF
once | TRBJ2-3 | TRBV11-3 | - | TGTGCCAGCAGCCCCTCATTATCGGGGGACCTTCCAGATACGCAGTATTTT | CASSPSLSGDLPDTQYF
- | TRBJ1-2 | TRBV4-2 | TRBD1 | TGTGCCAGCAGCCAAGACAGGGGGCGGACTTATGGCTACACCTTC | CASSQDRGRTYGYTF
- | TRBJ1-1 | TRBV28 | - | TGTGCCAGCAGTTTACTCCAGCAGGTCGCGGAAGCTTTCTTT | CASSLLQQVAEAFF
- | TRBJ1-5 | TRBV4-3 | - | TGCGCCAGCAGCCAAGAGTACACTCAGCCCCAGCATTTT | CASSQEYTQPQHF
- | TRBJ1-1 | TRBV27 | - | TGTGCCAGCAGTTCCCTAAAGGGAGGGACTGAAGCTTTCTTT | CASSSLKGGTEAFF
- | TRBJ1-1 | TRBV19 | - | TGTGCCAGTATGCGGGGCTACCTGAGAGGGAACACTGAAGCTTTCTTT | CASMRGYLRGNTEAFF
few | TRBJ2-2 | TRBV5-1 | TRBD2 | TGCGCCAGCAGCCAGGAGACCGGGGGGTTCGCCGGGGAGCTGTTTTTT | CASSQETGGFAGELFF
- | TRBJ1-1 | TRBV6-5 | - | TGTGCCAGCAGACAGTCGTCAAACACTGAAGCTTTCTTT | CASRQSSNTEAFF
- | TRBJ1-4 | TRBV5-4 | - | TGTGCCAGCAAGGGGCCCGATAGCGAAAAACTGTTTTTT | CASKGPDSEKLFF
- | TRBJ1-1 | TRBV2 | - | TGTGCCAGCTCCCGCAGGAACACTGAAGCTTTCTTT | CASSRRNTEAFF
- | TRBJ1-2 | TRBV6-5 | - | TGTGCCAGCAGTACCGGGACAACGGTCTATGGCTACACCTTC | CASSTGTTVYGYTF
- | TRBJ1-6 | TRBV5-1 | - | TGCGCCAGCAGCTTGGATCCGGGAAGTAATTCACCCCTCCACTTT | CASSLDPGSNSPLHF
- | TRBJ1-2 | TRBV28 | - | TGTGCCAGCAGTTTATTAGGGGGAAATGGCTACACCTTC | CASSLLGGNGYTF
- | TRBJ1-4 | TRBV29-1 | - | TGCAGCGTTGAAGGGGGACTAGAGGAAAAACTGTTTTTT | CSVEGGLEEKLFF
- | TRBJ1-2 | TRBV28 | - | TGTGCCAGCAGTTCACACCAGGGGACCGGTACCTATGGCTACACCTTC | CASSSHQGTGTYGYTF
- | TRBJ1-5 | TRBV6-2/TRBV6-3 | - | TGTGCCAGCAGTTCCATCAGCAATCAGCCCCAGCATTTT | CASSSISNQPQHF
- | TRBJ1-6 | TRBV11-2 | - | TGTGCCAGCAGTGGAGGATTTGCGAATTCACCCCTCCACTTT | CASSGGFANSPLHF
- | TRBJ2-5 | TRBV7-3 | - | TGTGCCAGCAGCCCCCTCCCCCAAGAGACCCAGTACTTC | CASSPLPQETQYF
- | TRBJ2-7 | TRBV4-3 | TRBD2 | TGCGCCAGCAGCCCCGGAGGGGGACTAGCGGGAGGGTACGAGCAGTACTTC | CASSPGGGLAGGYEQYF
- | TRBJ2-7 | TRBV28 | TRBD2 | TGTGCCAGCAGTTACCCTCGGCGGGAGTATTACGAGCAGTACTTC | CASSYPRREYYEQYF
few | TRBJ2-3 | TRBV4-1 | TRBD2 | TGCGCCAGCAGCCAAGTCGGTGTTTTGAGCGGGAAGGGTGATACGCAGTATTTT | CASSQVGVLSGKGDTQYF
- | TRBJ1-3 | TRBV19 | - | TGTGCCAGTAGTGATTCGGGGTCCGGAAACACCATATATTTT | CASSDSGSGNTIYF
- | TRBJ1-1 | TRBV9 | - | TGTGCCAGCAGCACCCGACAGACAAACACTGAAGCTTTCTTT | CASSTRQTNTEAFF
- | TRBJ1-4 | TRBV25-1 | - | TGTGCCAGCAGTCCCCGGGGAGTGAATGAAAAACTGTTTTTT | CASSPRGVNEKLFF